This T cell receptor (beta chain) was identified during a study of blood T cell repertoires in COVID-19. Study background: Researchers got acute and convalescent COVID-19 samples from the United States, Italy and Spain. PBMCs, B-cell-depleted T cells, or T cells were the source of the cDNA or gDNA that made up the material.

Some clones are missing from TCRdb's copy, which holds only in-frame ones; the method was immunoSEQ multiplex PCR. The sample shows about 220,000 clones, about four fifths of them seen only once. The CDR3 length is 13 residues. The V end was cut by 2 bases, the J end by 5 bases, with 8 bases between. Germline lookup yields CDR1 ENHRY and CDR2 SYGVKD. The clonotype comes from a woman aged 35 to 49 with acute COVID-19. The V call is TRBV10-3, the J call TRBJ2-3, with D uncertain. The source material was PBMCs or T cells enriched from blood (not recorded which). CDR3 in DNA: TGTGCCATCAGTGAGGACCGGAGAGATACGCAGTATTTT. This gives the protein CAISEDRRDTQYF.